These 23 T cell receptor beta chains came from one sample sequenced in a study of cytomegalovirus exposure and HLA in healthy donors. The PCR made use of 60 Vbeta and 13 Jbeta primers. Only in-frame clones appear in the TCRdb table, and some are missing; sequencing was by immunoSEQ multiplex PCR. The sample comprises about 100,000 clones, approximately 80% of which are singletons, and 8.5% to 10% rests with the top ten. Material for sequencing was PBMCs. The receptors stem from a male donor in good health and CMV-seropositive.

This clone was seen a single time. The genes are TRBV4-2 and TRBJ2-1, with 8 bases lining up with TRBD1. This CDR3 contains 15 residues. In germline, CDR1 is LGHNA, CDR2 YNFKEQ. Trimming took 4 bases from V and 5 from J; bases not matched to a gene: 7. In DNA form, the CDR3 reads TGTGCCAGCAGCCCCGGGACAGGAGAGCACAATGAGCAGTTCTTC. Amino acids: CASSPGTGEHNEQFF.

This chain connects TRBV28 to TRBJ2-5; perhaps TRBD1 as D (6 bases). The DNA end is a closer match to TRBJ2-7, so the J assignment may be wrong. CDR3 length: 14 amino acids. CDR1 and CDR2 (germline): MDHEN, SYDVKM. The CDR3 DNA reads TGTGCCAGCAGTTTTGGACAGTTAACCTACGAGCAGTACTTC. It is translated as CASSFGQLTYEQYF.

The chain couples TRBV5-6 to TRBJ2-5, with 9 bases aligning to TRBD1. V was pared by 3 bases and J by 1 base, with 7 bases of the junction left unmatched. CDR1 SGHDT and CDR2 YYEEEE come from the germline V gene. The CDR3 length is 16 residues. CDR3 sequence reads: CASSSGQGTLQETQYF. CDR3 sequence (DNA): TGTGCCAGCAGCTCCGGACAGGGGACTCTCCAAGAGACCCAGTACTTC.

In DNA, the CDR3 is TGCGCCAGCAGCCATACCGACAGGGGAGGCGGGGAGACCCAGTACTTC. Translating it yields CASSHTDRGGGETQYF. V gene TRBV4-1 combines with J gene TRBJ2-5, with 8 positions matching TRBD1. This CDR3 spans 16 amino acids. In germline, CDR1 is MGHRA, CDR2 YSYEKL. V shed 3 bases, J shed 5 bases, and the junction held 11 bases outside the gene matches.

The chain links TRBV6-5 to TRBJ2-3; TRBD2 is a possible D gene (5 bases). Per germline, CDR1 MNHEY and CDR2 SVGAGI. V lost 6 bases and J lost 3, with 16 bases in between. This CDR3 has 15 residues. CDR3 nucleotide sequence: TGTGCCAGCAGCCCGAGGGCTAGTGGGACAGATACGCAGTATTTT. This codes for CASSPRASGTDTQYF.

This clone has just a few counts. This chain joins TRBV5-6 and TRBJ2-1, with 13 nucleotides matching TRBD2. Per germline, CDR1 SGHDT and CDR2 YYEEEE. The CDR3 contains 16 residues. The trim removed 0 bases at V and 7 bases at J, leaving 4 bases unmatched. This CDR3 is CASSLAGLAGVNEQFF. The CDR3, as DNA: TGTGCCAGCAGCTTGGCAGGACTAGCGGGAGTAAATGAGCAGTTCTTC.

The gene calls are TRBV7-2 and TRBJ2-3; 14 bases match TRBD2. Germline loops: CDR1 SGHTA, CDR2 FQGNSA. The CDR3 has 16 residues. V lost 5 bases, J lost 4 bases, and 5 bases stayed unmatched. CDR3 DNA sequence: TGTGCCAGCAGCCCAAGACTAGCGGGAGGGGCAGATACGCAGTATTTT. Encoded protein: CASSPRLAGGADTQYF.

This clone has just one count. The chain has TRBV7-2 and TRBJ2-1; 11 nucleotides line up with TRBD1. This CDR3 spans 13 amino acids. Trimming removed 0 bases from V and 15 bases from J; junction bases left unmatched: 4. Looked up from germline, CDR1 is SGHTA and CDR2 is FQGNSA. Here the CDR3 reads CASSLAGQGAPFF. In DNA, the CDR3 is TGTGCCAGCAGCTTAGCCGGACAGGGGGCGCCGTTCTTC.

The chain links TRBV11-3 to TRBJ2-7; 7 nucleotides agree with TRBD1. Germline assignment: CDR1 SGHNT and CDR2 YENEEA. Trimming at V came to 7 bases and at J to 2 bases, leaving 8 bases not matched to a gene. This CDR3 is built from 14 residues. The DNA for the CDR3 is TGTGCCAGCACCCGGGACAGCCTAACCTACGAGCAGTACTTC. As protein: CASTRDSLTYEQYF.

This clone has just one count. This chain connects TRBV7-9 to TRBJ1-1, with D hard to call. In germline, CDR1 is SEHNR, CDR2 FQNEAQ (reference sequence). The CDR3 is 12 amino acids. V was clipped by 2 bases and J by 11 bases, with 12 bases between them. The CDR3 region has the DNA TGTGCCAGCAGCTTAAAGCGGCATGAGGCTTTCTTT. This translates into CASSLKRHEAFF.

This chain joins TRBV6-5 and TRBJ1-1; unclear D gene. CDR3 size: 13 residues. V was trimmed by 4 bases and J by 5 bases, leaving 11 bases between them. The V gene's germline CDR1 is MNHEY and CDR2 SVGAGI. The CDR3 DNA reads TGTGCCAGCAGTTCCAAACAGAGAACTGAAGCTTTCTTT. Translated: CASSSKQRTEAFF.

The table lists this clone with a few counts. This sequence joins TRBV5-1 and TRBJ2-7, with 9 bases that match TRBD1. Per germline, CDR1 SGHRS and CDR2 YFSETQ. The CDR3 contains 13 residues. Trimming removed 7 bases from V and 6 bases from J; junction bases left unmatched: 8. CDR3 residues: CASQGGQGGEQYF. The CDR3 DNA sequence: TGCGCCAGCCAAGGGGGACAGGGAGGCGAGCAGTACTTC.

This clone was recorded many times. This chain joins TRBV6-5 and TRBJ2-7; TRBD1 aligns across 9 bases. Germline V gene data show CDR1 as MNHEY and CDR2 as SVGAGI. The V and J ends lost 5 bases and 6 bases, in that order; junction bases with no gene match: 8. The CDR3 has 14 residues. The CDR3 here is CASSTAGTGFEQYF. CDR3 nucleotides: TGTGCCAGCAGTACAGCCGGGACAGGGTTCGAGCAGTACTTC.

The CDR3: CASSWAMGGGELFF. For the CDR3, the DNA is TGTGCCAGCAGTTGGGCCATGGGAGGCGGGGAGCTGTTTTTT. J is TRBJ2-2 and V is TRBV27, with D possibly being TRBD2 (6 bases). The germline V gene encodes CDR1 MNHEY and CDR2 SMNVEV (reference sequence). The CDR3 consists of 14 residues. Trimming stripped 4 bases from V and 7 bases from J, with 13 bases between.

The CDR3 nucleotides read TGTGCCAGCAGCTTACCTAGGACAGGGGGCGGATATGGCTACACCTTC. It specifies CASSLPRTGGGYGYTF. The chain joins TRBV11-1 to TRBJ1-2; 11 nucleotides align to TRBD1. Trimming at V came to 2 bases and at J to 5 bases, leaving 7 bases not matched to a gene. Germline loops: CDR1 SGHAT, CDR2 FQDESV (reference sequence). The CDR3 runs 16 residues.

This chain joins TRBV5-6 and TRBJ2-7; possible D gene TRBD1, 5 bases. V lost 1 base and J 4 bases, leaving 15 bases between the germline ends. Germline CDR1 and CDR2: SGHDT and YYEEEE. The CDR3 length is 15 residues. The CDR3 protein is CASSLSQAGEYEQYF. CDR3 nucleotide sequence: TGTGCCAGCAGCTTGTCACAGGCCGGCGAGTACGAGCAGTACTTC.

The sample holds one count of this clone. The chain joins TRBV9 to TRBJ2-1; 10 bases align to TRBD2. CDR3 length: 17 residues. Germline-derived CDR1 and CDR2 are SGDLS and YYNGEE. After removal of 0 bases from V and 5 bases from J, the junction contained 8 bases not matched to a gene. The CDR3 loop is CASSVGVAGLADNEQFF. CDR3 sequence (DNA): TGTGCCAGCAGCGTAGGAGTTGCTGGACTAGCGGACAATGAGCAGTTCTTC.

The V call is TRBV4-1, the J call TRBJ1-5; 8 positions match TRBD1. V shed 1 base and J 3 bases; nucleotides not matched to a gene: 17. Germline V lookup: CDR1 MGHRA, CDR2 YSYEKL. CDR3 length equals 20 residues. The CDR3: CASSQGSTNSGTGYNQPQHF. For the CDR3, the DNA is TGCGCCAGCAGCCAAGGTTCGACCAATTCCGGGACAGGTTACAATCAGCCCCAGCATTTT.

This chain joins TRBV7-3 and TRBJ2-2; 7 bases fit TRBD1. CDR3 length: 14 residues. Unmatched junction bases numbered 3, after V lost 5 bases and J lost 3 bases. CDR1 is SGHTA and CDR2 is FQGTGA in the germline V gene. The CDR3 region has the DNA TGTGCCAGCAGCGGGGACAGATACACCGGGGAGCTGTTTTTT. This translates into CASSGDRYTGELFF.

The chain carries TRBV7-3 and TRBJ2-1; D perhaps matches TRBD2 (6 bases). Germline loops: CDR1 SGHTA, CDR2 FQGTGA. CDR3 length equals 15 residues. The germline V and J ends were trimmed by 0 bases and 0 bases, with 6 bases remaining between them. The CDR3 protein is CASSLTGSSYNEQFF. For the CDR3, the DNA is TGTGCCAGCAGCTTAACCGGGAGCTCCTACAATGAGCAGTTCTTC.

This chain links TRBV10-3 with TRBJ2-1; TRBD2 agrees at 7 bases. Germline trimming cut 4 bases from V and 8 bases from J; bases unmatched to any gene: 11. The CDR3 has 15 amino acids. The germline V gene has CDR1 ENHRY and CDR2 SYGVKD. CDR3 in DNA: TGTGCCATCAGTGGGGAGGGCAGGCCCAGGGATGAGCAGTTCTTC. This translates into CAISGEGRPRDEQFF.

This clone has just one count. The chain recombines TRBV9 with TRBJ1-1; 9 bases are a match to TRBD1. There are 17 residues in the CDR3. V lost 2 bases to trimming and J lost 1 base; unmatched junction nucleotides: 9. From germline, CDR1 is SGDLS and CDR2 YYNGEE. CDR3 sequence: CASSVTGGAESNTEAFF. The CDR3 coding sequence is TGTGCCAGCAGCGTCACAGGGGGCGCGGAGTCGAACACTGAAGCTTTCTTT. The full variable domain, with the rest looked up from reference TRBV9 and TRBJ1-1, is DSGVTQTPKHLITATGQRVTLRCSPRSGDLSVYWYQQSLDQGLQFLIQYYNGEERAKGNILERFSAQQFPDLHSELNLSSLELGDSALYFCASSVTGGAESNTEAFFGQGTRLTVV.

Only a few counts were recorded for this clone. This sequence joins TRBV30 and TRBJ2-7; perhaps TRBD2 as D (5 bases). V lost 3 bases and J 7 bases, leaving 22 bases between the germline ends. The CDR3 runs to 15 residues. From germline, CDR1 is GTSNPN and CDR2 SVGIG (reference sequence). CDR3 DNA: TGTGCCTGGAGCCCCACCTTTGGATCATCGGGGGAGCAGTACTTC. As protein: CAWSPTFGSSGEQYF. Complete variable domain (other parts from reference TRBV30 and TRBJ2-7): SQTIHQWPATLVQPVGSPLSLECTVEGTSNPNLYWYRQAAGRGLQLLFYSVGIGQISSEVPQNLSASRPQDRQFILSSKKLLLSDSGFYLCAWSPTFGSSGEQYFGPGTRLTVT.